This T cell receptor (beta chain) was found in a study of cytotoxic CD8 clonotypes in ibrutinib-treated CLL. The wider study: Response samples were taken after a median of about twelve months on treatment, range 6 to 36. Study-wide findings and caveats: Contraction or stability on treatment characterized the public clonotypes, which were uncommon.

This clone was observed a handful of times. No antigen is known for it. Repertoires were generated with immunoSEQ multiplex PCR, while TCRdb's copy carries only in-frame clones and drops some. The table lists just over 65,000 clones, 68% of them singletons. V shed 6 bases and J shed 0 bases, with 9 bases lying between them. The CDR3 extends over 13 amino acids. CDR1 and CDR2 from the germline V gene are ENHRY and SYGVKD. V is TRBV10-3 and J is TRBJ2-7; tentatively, D is TRBD1 (5 bases). The sequence came from a human donor with chronic lymphocytic leukemia. The input for sequencing was PBMCs, taken after 12 months of ibrutinib treatment. In DNA, the CDR3 is TGTGCCATCAGGGTAGGGGACTCCTACGAGCAGTACTTC. Protein: CAIRVGDSYEQYF.